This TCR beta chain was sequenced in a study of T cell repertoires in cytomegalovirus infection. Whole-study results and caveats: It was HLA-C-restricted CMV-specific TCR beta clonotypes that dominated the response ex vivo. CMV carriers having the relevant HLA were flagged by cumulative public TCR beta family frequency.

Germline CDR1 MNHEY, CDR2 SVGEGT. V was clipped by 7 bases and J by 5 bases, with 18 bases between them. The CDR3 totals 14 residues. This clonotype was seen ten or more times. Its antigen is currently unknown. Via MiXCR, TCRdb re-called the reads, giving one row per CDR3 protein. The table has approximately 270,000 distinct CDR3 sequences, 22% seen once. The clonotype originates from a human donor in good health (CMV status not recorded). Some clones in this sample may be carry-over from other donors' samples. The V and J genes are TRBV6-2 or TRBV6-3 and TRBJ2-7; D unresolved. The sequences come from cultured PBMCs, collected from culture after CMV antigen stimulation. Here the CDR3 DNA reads TGTGCCAGCACAGAGCCTAGACGCCGCCACGAGCAGTACTTC. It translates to CASTEPRRRHEQYF.